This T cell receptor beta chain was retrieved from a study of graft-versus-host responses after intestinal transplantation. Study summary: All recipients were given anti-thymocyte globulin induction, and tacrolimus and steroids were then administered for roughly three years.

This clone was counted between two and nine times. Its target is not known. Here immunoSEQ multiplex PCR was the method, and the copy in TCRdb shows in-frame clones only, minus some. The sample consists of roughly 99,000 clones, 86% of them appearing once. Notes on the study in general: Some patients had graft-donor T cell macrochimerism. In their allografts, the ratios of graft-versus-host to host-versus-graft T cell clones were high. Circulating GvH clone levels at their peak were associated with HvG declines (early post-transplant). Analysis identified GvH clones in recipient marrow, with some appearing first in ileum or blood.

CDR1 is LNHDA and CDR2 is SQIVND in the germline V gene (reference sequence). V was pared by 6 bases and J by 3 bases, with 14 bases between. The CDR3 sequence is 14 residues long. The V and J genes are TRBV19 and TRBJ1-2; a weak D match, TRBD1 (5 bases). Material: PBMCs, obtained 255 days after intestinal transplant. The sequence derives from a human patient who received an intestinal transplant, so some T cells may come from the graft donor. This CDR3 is CASSSSGTHYGYTF. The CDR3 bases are TGTGCCAGTAGCTCCTCCGGGACCCACTATGGCTACACCTTC.